This entry lists 10 T cell receptor beta chains sequenced from one sample in a study of blood T cell repertoires in COVID-19 (TCRdb year 2020). Library preparation employed the immunoSEQ multiplex PCR assay. The table comes from immuneACCESS by way of TCRdb, which keeps in-frame sequences with V and J called. Part of the clones is missing from these tables; in studies checked, under half for an unresolved V gene and the rest for unknown reasons. The sample table shows over 130,000 clones, and 75% to 80% are seen once. The ten biggest clones cover roughly 9% of the sample. Sequencing used peripheral blood. The receptors come from a woman in her 50s with active or convalescent COVID-19.

A few counts support this clone. The chain uses TRBV6-2 or TRBV6-3 and TRBJ2-4; D is unresolved. The germline V gene encodes CDR1 MNHEY and CDR2 SVGEGT. This CDR3 region has 13 residues. Trimming left V 6 bases short and J 8 bases short, with 14 bases between. The CDR3 here is CASSLKEEDIQYF. CDR3 sequence (DNA): TGTGCCAGCAGCTTAAAAGAAGAGGACATTCAGTACTTC.

A word on this clone: Other nucleotide sequences from this sample produce the same CDR3. The rearrangement uses TRBV6-2 or TRBV6-3 and TRBJ1-6, with a tentative D call TRBD1 (6 bases). Trimming shortened V by 3 bases and J by 6 bases, and 15 bases separated the two germline ends. CDR1 is MNHEY, CDR2 SVGEGT, per germline. The CDR3 contains 16 residues. CDR3 DNA sequence: TGTGCCAGCAGTTATCCAGGGGTCAGGCGTAATTCACCCCTCCACTTT. Translated, it gives CASSYPGVRRNSPLHF.

V usage is TRBV4-1 and J usage is TRBJ2-3; a weak D match, TRBD1 (6 bases). This CDR3 region has 15 residues. Germline CDR1 MGHRA, CDR2 YSYEKL. Trimming cost V 0 bases and J 0 bases, with 7 bases left between them. The CDR3 coding sequence is TGCGCCAGCAGCCAAGAAGGGGGTAGCACAGATACGCAGTATTTT. This codes for CASSQEGGSTDTQYF.

This clone occurred once. This rearrangement joins TRBV5-6 to TRBJ2-2; tentatively, D is TRBD2 (5 bases). This CDR3 comprises 13 residues. Trimming removed 4 bases from V and 7 bases from J, with 11 bases in between. Germline V gene lookup returns CDR1 SGHDT and CDR2 YYEEEE. Here the CDR3 reads CASSLLRDGELFF. CDR3 DNA sequence: TGTGCCAGCAGCCTTCTGAGGGACGGGGAGCTGTTTTTT.

The chain combines TRBV30 with TRBJ1-6, with 8 positions matching TRBD1. Germline assignment: CDR1 GTSNPN and CDR2 SVGIG (reference sequence). The V and J ends lost 4 bases and 12 bases, in that order; junction bases with no gene match: 23. There are 18 residues in the CDR3. Here the CDR3 DNA reads TGTGCCTGGAAGGGATGGTCATCGACAGGGGAAATAAACCGACCCCTCCACTTT. Its translation: CAWKGWSSTGEINRPLHF.

The V and J genes are TRBV29-1 and TRBJ2-5, with D maybe TRBD2 (5 bases). This CDR3 region has 12 residues. Germline V gives CDR1 SQVTM, CDR2 ANQGSEA. For the CDR3, the DNA is TGCGGGGAGACGGCCGCGGGAGAGACCCAGTACTTC. Protein product: CGETAAGETQYF.

A single count supports this clone. The chain has TRBV30 and TRBJ1-2, with D possibly matching TRBD1 (5 bases). The CDR3 covers 15 residues. With 4 bases removed from V and 4 bases from J, the gap between germline ends came to 19 bases. Looked up from germline, CDR1 is GTSNPN and CDR2 is SVGIG (reference sequence). Here the CDR3 DNA reads TGTGCCTGGACGGGCAGGGCAGCCCTTAGCTATGGCTACACCTTC. Residues: CAWTGRAALSYGYTF. Full variable domain (rest looked up from reference TRBV30 and TRBJ1-2): SQTIHQWPATLVQPVGSPLSLECTVEGTSNPNLYWYRQAAGRGLQLLFYSVGIGQISSEVPQNLSASRPQDRQFILSSKKLLLSDSGFYLCAWTGRAALSYGYTFGSGTRLTVV.

The V gene is TRBV25-1, the J gene TRBJ1-2, with D possibly being TRBD1 (5 bases). The CDR3 runs to 14 residues. V was trimmed by 7 bases and J by 3 bases, leaving 15 bases between them. Per the germline V gene, CDR1 is MGHDK and CDR2 is SYGVNS. CDR3 sequence (DNA): TGTGCCAGCACCCCGTGGGGCGCGGACTATGGCTACACCTTC. As protein: CASTPWGADYGYTF.

The table lists this clone with a count of one. V usage is TRBV5-8 and J usage is TRBJ1-1; 10 bases agree with TRBD1. The CDR3 consists of 15 residues. Germline V gene data show CDR1 as SGHTS and CDR2 as YDEGEE. V lost 3 bases to trimming and J lost 3 bases; unmatched junction nucleotides: 5. Here the CDR3 reads CASSSGTGVYTEAFF. CDR3 DNA: TGTGCCAGCAGCTCCGGGACAGGGGTTTACACTGAAGCTTTCTTT. The whole variable domain, filled in from reference TRBV5-8 and TRBJ1-1, reads EAGVTQSPTHLIKTRGQQATLRCSPISGHTSVYWYQQALGLGLQFLLWYDEGEERNRGNFPPRFSGRQFPNYSSELNVNALELEDSALYLCASSSGTGVYTEAFFGQGTRLTVV.

This clone was observed a few times. The V and J genes are TRBV19 and TRBJ1-3, with D tentatively TRBD1 (6 bases). Per germline, CDR1 LNHDA and CDR2 SQIVND (reference sequence). The CDR3 sequence is 15 residues long. Trimming stripped 5 bases from V and 2 bases from J, with 13 bases between. CDR3 sequence reads: CASSLTGQPGNTIYF. The DNA of the CDR3 is TGTGCCAGTAGTCTTACAGGACAGCCTGGAAACACCATATATTTT.